This TCR beta chain was recovered during a study of blood T cell repertoires in COVID-19. Turning to the study itself: PBMCs, B-cell-depleted T cells, or T cells were the source of the cDNA or gDNA that made up the material.

Sequencing used immunoSEQ multiplex PCR; TCRdb keeps in-frame clones, though not all of them. Counted here are around 250,000 clones, around 80% occurring once; the ten biggest clones make up roughly 5.8%. The V gene's germline CDR1 is LNHDA and CDR2 SQIVND (reference sequence). Trimming took off 2 bases at V and 3 bases at J, with 10 bases between the two ends. The CDR3 has 15 residues. The sequencing input was peripheral blood. The sequence was collected from a man older than 75 with acute or convalescent COVID-19. The gene calls are TRBV19 and TRBJ2-2, with a tentative D call TRBD1 (5 bases). As DNA, the CDR3 is TGTGCCAGTAGTATAAGCAGGGTGGACACCGGGGAGCTGTTTTTT. It is translated as CASSISRVDTGELFF.